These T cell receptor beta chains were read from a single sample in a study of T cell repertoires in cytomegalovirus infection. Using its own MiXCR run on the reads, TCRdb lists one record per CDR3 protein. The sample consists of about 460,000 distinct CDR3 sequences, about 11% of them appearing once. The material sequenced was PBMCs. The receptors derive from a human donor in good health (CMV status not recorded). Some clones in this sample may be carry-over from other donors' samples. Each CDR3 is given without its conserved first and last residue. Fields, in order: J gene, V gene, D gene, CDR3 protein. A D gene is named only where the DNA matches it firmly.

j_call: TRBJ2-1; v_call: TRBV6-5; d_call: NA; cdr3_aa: ASSYSEEGNEQF
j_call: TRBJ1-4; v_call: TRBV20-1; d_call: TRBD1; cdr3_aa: SARGQGPANEKLF
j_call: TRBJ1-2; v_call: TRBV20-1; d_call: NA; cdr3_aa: SASLSKNYGYT
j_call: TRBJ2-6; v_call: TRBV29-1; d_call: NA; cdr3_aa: SVLPFFSIRSSGANVLT
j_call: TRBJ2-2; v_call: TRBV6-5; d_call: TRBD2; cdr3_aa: ASSEGGRRGTGELF
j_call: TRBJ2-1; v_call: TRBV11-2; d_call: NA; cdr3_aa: ASSLDLVTVHEQF
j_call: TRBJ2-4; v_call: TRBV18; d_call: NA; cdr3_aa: ASSPGVKNIQY
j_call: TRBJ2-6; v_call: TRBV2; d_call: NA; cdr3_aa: ASRRTVLSGANVLT
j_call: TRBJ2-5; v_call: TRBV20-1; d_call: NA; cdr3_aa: SASDVRGAVSETQY
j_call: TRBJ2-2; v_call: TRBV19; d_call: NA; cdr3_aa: ASSTQTANTGELF
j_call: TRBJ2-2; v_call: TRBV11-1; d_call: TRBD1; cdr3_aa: ASSPDRAHTGELF
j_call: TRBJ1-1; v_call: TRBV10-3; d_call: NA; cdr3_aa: AISETANTEAF
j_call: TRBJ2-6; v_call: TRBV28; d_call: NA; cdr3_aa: ASGSGANVLT
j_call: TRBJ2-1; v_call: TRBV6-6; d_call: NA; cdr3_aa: ASSYSAGHEQF
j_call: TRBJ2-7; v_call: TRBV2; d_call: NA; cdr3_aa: ASREPGPAEQY
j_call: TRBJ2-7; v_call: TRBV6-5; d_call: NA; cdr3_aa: ASKHGQTYEQY
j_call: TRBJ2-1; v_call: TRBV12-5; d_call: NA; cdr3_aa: ASGLVLGSGKSSYNEQF
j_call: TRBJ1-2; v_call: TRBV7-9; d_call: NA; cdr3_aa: ASSAEPYGYT
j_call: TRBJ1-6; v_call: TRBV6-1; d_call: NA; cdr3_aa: ASSEASHLTNSPLH
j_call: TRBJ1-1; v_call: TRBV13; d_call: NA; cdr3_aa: ASSFFKGNTEAF
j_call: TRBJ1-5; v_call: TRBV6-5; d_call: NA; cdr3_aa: ASSQTRTSNQPQH
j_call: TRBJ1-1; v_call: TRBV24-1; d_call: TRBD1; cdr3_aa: ATSEVPGQGATEAF
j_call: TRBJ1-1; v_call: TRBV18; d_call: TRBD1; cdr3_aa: ASSPGQFMNTEAF
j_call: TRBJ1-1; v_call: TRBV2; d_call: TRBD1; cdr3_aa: ASRVQGLDTEAF